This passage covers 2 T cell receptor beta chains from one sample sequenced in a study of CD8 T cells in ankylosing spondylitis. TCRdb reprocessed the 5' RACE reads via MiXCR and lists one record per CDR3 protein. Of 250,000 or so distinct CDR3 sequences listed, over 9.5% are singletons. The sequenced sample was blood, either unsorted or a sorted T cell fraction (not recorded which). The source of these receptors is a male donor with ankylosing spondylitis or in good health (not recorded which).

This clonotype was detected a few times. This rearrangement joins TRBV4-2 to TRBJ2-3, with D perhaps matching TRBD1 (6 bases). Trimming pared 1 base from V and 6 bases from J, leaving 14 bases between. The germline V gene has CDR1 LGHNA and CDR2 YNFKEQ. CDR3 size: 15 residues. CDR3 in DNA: TGTGCCAGCAGCCAAGCACGGACAGCCCGGGATACGCAGTATTTT. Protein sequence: CASSQARTARDTQYF.

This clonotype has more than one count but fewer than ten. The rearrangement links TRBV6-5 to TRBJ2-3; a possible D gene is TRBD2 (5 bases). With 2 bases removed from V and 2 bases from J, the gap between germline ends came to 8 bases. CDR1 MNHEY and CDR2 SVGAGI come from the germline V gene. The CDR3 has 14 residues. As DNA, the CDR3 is TGTGCCAGCAGTTACAGCGGTCCCACAGATACGCAGTATTTT. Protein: CASSYSGPTDTQYF.